The present TCR beta chain was sequenced within a study of blood T cell repertoires in COVID-19. Study-wide background: PBMCs, B-cell-depleted T cells, or T cells were the source of the cDNA or gDNA that made up the material.

How the authors handled the data: Counts of nucleated cells, estimated from reference gene primer amplification, were obtained. Libraries were prepared by immunoSEQ multiplex PCR; TCRdb keeps only in-frame clonotypes and omits some of them. Clone size and V and J calls were adopted from that table, with D and trimming inferred from the DNA. Of approximately 190,000 clones listed, about 88% are singletons. Germline lookup yields CDR1 SGDLS and CDR2 YYNGEE. The V end lost 3 bases, the J end lost 1 base, and 13 bases lay between the germline ends. The CDR3 is 15 residues long. The sample consisted of PBMCs or T cells enriched from blood (not recorded which). The receptor was isolated from a woman aged 40 to 50 in a cohort exposed to, infected with or recovered from COVID-19 (not recorded which). J is TRBJ1-2 and V is TRBV9, with no clear D. This chain's CDR3 is CASSGDPSVNYGYTF. The CDR3 DNA reads TGTGCCAGCAGCGGCGATCCCAGCGTTAACTATGGCTACACCTTC. The full variable domain, rest sourced from reference TRBV9 and TRBJ1-2, is DSGVTQTPKHLITATGQRVTLRCSPRSGDLSVYWYQQSLDQGLQFLIQYYNGEERAKGNILERFSAQQFPDLHSELNLSSLELGDSALYFCASSGDPSVNYGYTFGSGTRLTVV.